This T cell receptor (beta chain) was identified in a study of cytomegalovirus exposure and HLA in healthy donors. Every donor was a healthy person donating bone marrow. Donors were nominally healthy when sampled, though unrecorded immune exposures were likely. This CDR3 region has 14 residues. Per the germline V gene, CDR1 is SNHLY and CDR2 is FYNNEI. J gave up 4 bases and V 3 bases, and 1 base lay outside the gene matches. Primers for the PCR totalled 60 Vbeta and 13 Jbeta. Sequencing was performed with immunoSEQ multiplex PCR; in TCRdb, only in-frame clones are kept and a portion is missing. There are approximately 170,000 clones in the sample; 60% to 80% occur only once, and around 1.6% lies in the top ten. This clone was seen just once. The antigen is undetermined. Regarding the study as a whole: Listed as cytomegalovirus-associated were 150 to 200 TCR beta chains.

Material for sequencing was PBMCs. This TCR was recovered from a young woman in good health and CMV-seronegative. The gene calls are TRBV2 and TRBJ1-4; 8 bases map to TRBD1. The DNA of the CDR3 is TGTGCCAGCAGTGAGGGGACAGGTAATGAAAAACTGTTTTTT. It specifies CASSEGTGNEKLFF.